This T cell receptor beta chain was found in a study of OX40 agonist ivuxolimab in advanced cancers. As for the study in general: Patients' therapy was ivuxolimab, an antibody that acts as an agonist of OX40 (CD134).

The protocol was immunoSEQ multiplex PCR, while the TCRdb copy is restricted to in-frame clones and leaves out a portion. Found here are tens of thousands of clones, 75% to 90% of them singletons; the top ten hold less than 0.55%. The ends were cut back, 10 bases at V and 4 bases at J, with 19 bases in the middle. There are 14 residues in the CDR3. The germline CDR1 and CDR2 sequences are LNHDA and SQIVND (reference sequence). Peripheral blood came from all dose cohorts at three timepoints. Sequencing was performed on CD4+ or CD8+ T cells sorted from blood, taken in a trial of the OX40 agonist ivuxolimab. The rearrangement joins TRBV19 to TRBJ1-2, with a possible D match to TRBD1 (6 bases). This receptor was identified in an adult with an advanced solid tumor such as melanoma, head and neck, liver or kidney cancer. For the CDR3, the DNA is TGTGCCACCCAAAAGGGACCGACAGGCTATGGCTACACCTTC. This sequence encodes CATQKGPTGYGYTF.